A single sample gave rise to the 13 T cell receptor beta chains below, sequenced in a study of cytomegalovirus exposure and HLA in healthy donors. PCR was performed using 60 Vbeta and 13 Jbeta primers. TCRdb's table, derived via immunoSEQ multiplex PCR, lists solely in-frame clones and lacks some. This table holds about 63,000 clones, around 68% found once. Sequencing used PBMCs. All receptors derive from a man in his forties or fifties in good health and CMV-seropositive.

This chain uses TRBV2 with TRBJ2-3; TRBD2 matches 9 bases. The J segment lost 2 bases and the V segment lost 3 bases, leaving 3 bases of the junction unmatched. There are 15 residues in the CDR3. Germline-derived CDR1 and CDR2 are SNHLY and FYNNEI. The CDR3 is CASSDRLAATDTQYF. The CDR3 DNA reads TGTGCCAGCAGTGATCGACTAGCGGCCACAGATACGCAGTATTTT.

The V gene is TRBV7-3, the J gene TRBJ2-3, with a possible D match to TRBD2 (5 bases). The CDR3 extends over 13 amino acids. In germline, CDR1 is SGHTA, CDR2 FQGTGA. V lost 5 bases, J lost 1 base, and 7 bases lay in between. Here the CDR3 DNA reads TGTGCCAGCAGCCACGGGGGCACAGATACGCAGTATTTT. Its translation is CASSHGGTDTQYF.

Only one count was recorded for this clone. CDR3 sequence: CASTQGGNPNYGYTF. CDR3 bases: TGTGCCAGCACCCAGGGGGGCAACCCTAACTATGGCTACACCTTC. The V call is TRBV6-6, the J call TRBJ1-2; 7 bases are shared with TRBD1. Losses at the gene ends were 7 bases for V and 0 bases for J; bases not matched to a gene: 8. The germline V gene encodes CDR1 MNHNY and CDR2 SVGAGI (reference sequence). This CDR3 comprises 15 residues.

The rearrangement joins TRBV11-2 to TRBJ1-1; unclear D gene. Per germline, CDR1 SGHAT and CDR2 FQNNGV. V lost 3 bases, J lost 1 base, and 6 bases lay in between. The CDR3 loop spans 13 amino acids. The CDR3 DNA reads as TGTGCCAGCAGCTTCAGAACGAACACTGAAGCTTTCTTT. It yields the protein CASSFRTNTEAFF.

This chain joins TRBV30 and TRBJ2-1, with TRBD1 matching over 9 bases. Trimming cost V 3 bases and J 4 bases; bases outside gene matches: 16. This CDR3 is 18 amino acids long. Germline loops: CDR1 GTSNPN, CDR2 SVGIG (reference sequence). The CDR3 loop is CAWSIPYRTTGGYNEQFF. CDR3 nucleotides: TGTGCCTGGAGCATTCCTTACCGAACGACAGGGGGGTACAATGAGCAGTTCTTC.

This clone showed up just once. In this CDR3 the conserved last residue, phenylalanine or tryptophan, is missing, so a read error is likely. This chain links TRBV4-3 with TRBJ1-1; 9 bases are a match to TRBD1. The germline V gene has CDR1 LGHNA and CDR2 YSLEER. Germline trimming cut 2 bases from V and 0 bases from J; bases unmatched to any gene: 4. This CDR3 is built from 16 residues. The DNA for the CDR3 is TGCGCCAGCAGCCAAACACAGGGGGCTTTGAACACTGAAGCTTTCGTT. Translating gives CASSQTQGALNTEAFV.

Comments on this clone: The conserved phenylalanine or tryptophan normally closing the CDR3 is absent here, so this likely arose from a read error. The chain couples TRBV10-1 to TRBJ2-3; D gene uncertain. CDR3 length: 13 amino acids. Germline CDR1 is WNHNN and CDR2 is SYGVQD (reference sequence). Trimming shortened V by 10 bases and J by 0 bases, and 11 bases separated the two germline ends. The CDR3 region has the DNA TGCGCCACCAACAAGGCGAGCACAGATACGCAGTATGTT. This sequence encodes CATNKASTDTQYV.

The V call is TRBV5-4, the J call TRBJ2-7; the match to TRBD2 covers 8 bases. With V trimmed by 4 bases and J by 0 bases, 6 bases remained unmatched. The germline V gene encodes CDR1 SGHNT and CDR2 YYREEE (reference sequence). The CDR3 is 15 amino acids. The CDR3: CASSPTGTSSYEQYF. Written as DNA, the CDR3 is TGTGCCAGCAGCCCCACAGGGACTAGCTCCTACGAGCAGTACTTC.

This chain connects TRBV30 to TRBJ2-3; D is ambiguous. Looked up from germline, CDR1 is GTSNPN and CDR2 is SVGIG (reference sequence). Between the trimmed V and J ends, which lost 2 bases and 8 bases, there was a span of 14 bases. This CDR3 has 13 residues. CDR3 in amino acids: CAWSSDWKGTQYF. The CDR3 DNA reads as TGTGCCTGGAGTTCCGACTGGAAAGGTACGCAGTATTTT.

V is TRBV5-1 and J is TRBJ2-7; 7 bases fit TRBD2. The V segment lost 3 bases and the J segment 4 bases; nucleotides outside the gene matches: 13. The CDR3 runs to 16 residues. From germline, CDR1 is SGHRS and CDR2 YFSETQ. CDR3 in amino acids: CASSSPGGGAGYEQYF. CDR3 nucleotide sequence: TGCGCCAGCAGCTCGCCTGGGGGGGGAGCGGGGTACGAGCAGTACTTC.

This clone was seen more than once but under ten times. The chain uses TRBV6-1 and TRBJ1-2; a weak D match, TRBD1 (6 bases). Germline CDR1 MNHNS, CDR2 SASEGT. CDR3 length: 14 amino acids. Trimming took off 1 base at V and 6 bases at J, with 12 bases between the two ends. The CDR3 loop is CASSEVRGGDGYTF. The CDR3 coding sequence is TGTGCCAGCAGTGAAGTAAGAGGGGGGGATGGCTACACCTTC.

The V call is TRBV4-1, the J call TRBJ1-2; D might be TRBD1 (5 bases). CDR3 size: 14 residues. The germline V gene encodes CDR1 MGHRA and CDR2 YSYEKL. Trimming left V 0 bases short and J 5 bases short, with 10 bases between. CDR3 DNA sequence: TGCGCCAGCAGCCAAGAAAACAGGTTATATGGCTACACCTTC. Protein sequence: CASSQENRLYGYTF.

The rearrangement joins TRBV5-1 to TRBJ1-1; 7 bases are shared with TRBD1. The CDR3 is 15 amino acids. Germline CDR1 reads SGHRS; CDR2 reads YFSETQ. Trimming cost V 4 bases and J 0 bases; bases outside gene matches: 6. The CDR3 sequence is CASSRQGEVNTEAFF. The CDR3 nucleotides are TGCGCCAGCAGCCGACAGGGCGAGGTGAACACTGAAGCTTTCTTT.